One and the same sample provided the 8 T cell receptor beta chains below, sequenced in a study of blood T cell repertoires in COVID-19 (dated by TCRdb to the early 2020s). The library was built by means of the immunoSEQ multiplex PCR assay. TCRdb obtained this table from immuneACCESS and retained in-frame rearrangements with V and J assigned. These tables miss some clones; where compared with another copy, unresolved V genes account for less than half of the shortfall, and the remainder is unexplained. The sample table shows around 240,000 clones, and around 86% are seen once. Approximately 3% of the sample comes from the top ten. The specimen was peripheral blood. The receptors shown here come from a woman in her thirties who had recovered from COVID-19.

The J gene is TRBJ2-7, the V gene TRBV6-5; 7 bases line up with TRBD2. CDR1 and CDR2 (germline): MNHEY, SVGAGI. The trim removed 5 bases at V and 6 bases at J, leaving 10 bases unmatched. The CDR3 spans 14 residues. This CDR3 reads CASSPLGGGGEQYF. CDR3 coding DNA: TGTGCCAGCAGTCCCCTGGGGGGGGGAGGCGAGCAGTACTTC.

The V gene is TRBV7-7, the J gene TRBJ1-3, with a possible D match to TRBD1 (6 bases). CDR1 is SSHAT, CDR2 FNYEAQ, per germline (reference sequence). The ends were cut back, 1 base at V and 0 bases at J, with 10 bases in the middle. CDR3 size: 16 residues. CDR3 protein: CASSLGSTGSGNTIYF. The CDR3 coding sequence is TGTGCCAGCAGCTTAGGGTCGACAGGCTCTGGAAACACCATATATTTT.

The gene calls are TRBV10-1 and TRBJ1-1; tentatively, D is TRBD1 (6 bases). CDR3 length equals 14 residues. The V and J ends lost 4 bases and 2 bases respectively, with 11 bases between them. Looked up from germline, CDR1 is WNHNN and CDR2 is SYGVQD (reference sequence). CDR3 nucleotide sequence: TGCGCCAGCAGTGCATACAGGGCCAACACTGAAGCTTTCTTT. This sequence encodes CASSAYRANTEAFF.

V and J are TRBV27 and TRBJ1-2; 7 nucleotides agree with TRBD1. V shed 5 bases, J shed 1 base, and the junction held 4 bases outside the gene matches. The V gene's germline CDR1 is MNHEY and CDR2 SMNVEV (reference sequence). The CDR3 sequence is 14 residues long. CDR3 region: CASSNRGLNYGYTF. The CDR3 nucleotides are TGTGCCAGCAGTAACAGGGGCCTTAACTATGGCTACACCTTC.

This clone has more than one count but fewer than ten. The V call is TRBV3-1 (or the pseudogene TRBV3-2), the J call TRBJ1-6, with a weak D call TRBD1 (6 bases). The CDR3 length is 12 residues. Germline-derived CDR1 and CDR2 are LGHDT and YNNKEL (reference sequence). The V gene lost 2 bases and the J gene lost 11 bases, with 7 bases spanning the gap. Here the CDR3 reads CASSQRGTPLHF. CDR3 DNA: TGTGCCAGCAGCCAAAGGGGGACACCCCTCCACTTT.

J is TRBJ1-1 and V is TRBV10-3, with D perhaps TRBD1 (5 bases). CDR1 ENHRY and CDR2 SYGVKD come from the germline V gene. The CDR3 has 12 residues. The V end lost 4 bases, the J end lost 7 bases, and 10 bases lay between the germline ends. CDR3 bases: TGTGCCATCAGTGGGGCGGGGGGTGAAGCTTTCTTT. The encoded protein is CAISGAGGEAFF.

The rearrangement links TRBV20-1 to TRBJ1-1, with D unresolved. This CDR3 region has 12 residues. V lost 3 bases, J lost 6 bases, and 11 bases lay in between. Per germline, CDR1 DFQATT and CDR2 SNEGSKA (reference sequence). CDR3 in amino acids: CSASSGSAEAFF. The CDR3 nucleotides read TGCAGTGCTAGTAGTGGTTCGGCTGAAGCTTTCTTT.

This clone was found a few times. This chain links TRBV2 with TRBJ2-7, with TRBD1 identical over 8 bases. With 10 bases clipped from V and 5 bases from J, the junction kept 4 bases outside the gene matches. The CDR3 is made up of 11 amino acids. Germline values: CDR1 SNHLY, CDR2 FYNNEI. The CDR3 nucleotides are TGTGCCACTGGGACAGGTAACGAGCAGTACTTC. Its protein is CATGTGNEQYF.